These 8 T cell receptor beta chains originate from one sample sequenced in a study of T-cell reconstitution after alpha-beta-depleted transplantation in children. Preparation of the TCRbeta library involved a method that used unique molecular identifiers. TCRdb re-analysed the PCR reads in MiXCR, keeping a single row per CDR3 protein. The sample shows 250,000 to 350,000 distinct CDR3 sequences, roughly 25% of them seen only once. The sample here was PBMCs, mostly from graft donor cells, taken 180 days after TCRalphabeta/CD19-depleted stem cell transplant. All receptors derive from a male patient aged 5 to 17 who had a stem cell transplant for acute lymphoblastic leukemia, so the T cells may come from the graft donor.

The V call is TRBV24-1, the J call TRBJ2-3; perhaps TRBD1 as D (6 bases). The CDR3 sequence is 13 residues long. The V gene's germline CDR1 is KGHDR and CDR2 SFDVKD. Trimming shortened V by 1 base and J by 6 bases, and 7 bases separated the two germline ends. CDR3 nucleotides: TGTGCCACCAGTGATTTAAGGGGGGATACGCAGTATTTT. Protein product: CATSDLRGDTQYF.

The chain employs TRBV14 and TRBJ1-5; 7 bases match TRBD1. This CDR3 has 16 amino acids. Germline loops: CDR1 SGHDN, CDR2 FVKESK. J was trimmed by 1 base and V by 4 bases; bases with no gene match: 7. The chain's CDR3 is CASSREGAGSNQPQHF. The CDR3 bases are TGTGCCAGCAGCCGGGAGGGGGCTGGGAGCAATCAGCCCCAGCATTTT.

The rearrangement uses TRBV4-1 and TRBJ2-7, with 9 bases identical to TRBD2. V was pared by 4 bases and J by 2 bases, with 9 bases of the junction left unmatched. The CDR3 loop spans 16 amino acids. The germline CDR1 and CDR2 sequences are MGHRA and YSYEKL. The CDR3 DNA sequence: TGCGCCAGCAGCCGCATTAGCGGGAGCCTTACCTACGAGCAGTACTTC. It encodes CASSRISGSLTYEQYF.

The V gene is TRBV2, the J gene TRBJ2-4; 8 bases align to TRBD1. The germline gives CDR1 SNHLY, CDR2 FYNNEI. V shed 7 bases, J shed 9 bases, and the junction held 8 bases outside the gene matches. This CDR3 has 13 residues. DNA of the CDR3: TGTGCCAGCATCGGACAGGGAACGAGCATTCAGTACTTC. Encoded protein: CASIGQGTSIQYF.

The V gene is TRBV29-1, the J gene TRBJ1-2; no clear D. From germline, CDR1 is SQVTM and CDR2 ANQGSEA. Trimming shortened V by 7 bases and J by 2 bases, and 14 bases separated the two germline ends. The CDR3 covers 13 residues. The DNA of the CDR3 is TGCAGCGACGACGGGGAGATAAACTATGGCTACACCTTC. Translation gives CSDDGEINYGYTF.

In its sample, this clonotype was seen a few times. The chain links TRBV10-3 to TRBJ1-2; D is unresolved. V lost 8 bases and J lost 3, with 4 bases in between. This CDR3 contains 10 residues. The germline gives CDR1 ENHRY, CDR2 SYGVKD. CDR3 protein: CAIGDYGYTF. In DNA, the CDR3 is TGTGCCATCGGGGACTATGGCTACACCTTC.

The chain recombines TRBV13 with TRBJ2-1; D ambiguous. Germline V CDR1 and CDR2: PRHDT, FYEKMQ (reference sequence). V lost 2 bases and J lost 7, with 12 bases in between. The CDR3 is 14 residues long. In DNA, the CDR3 is TGTGCCAGCAGCTTAACTCCGGGCCGGAATGAGCAGTTCTTC. Its translation: CASSLTPGRNEQFF.

The gene calls are TRBV6-6 and TRBJ2-7; 9 bases fit TRBD1. The CDR3 runs 15 residues. V lost 5 bases to trimming and J lost 1 base; unmatched junction nucleotides: 6. Germline V gene data show CDR1 as MNHNY and CDR2 as SVGAGI (reference sequence). The CDR3 sequence: CASSLRTGVSYEQYF. The CDR3 nucleotides are TGTGCCAGCAGTCTTCGGACAGGGGTTTCCTACGAGCAGTACTTC.